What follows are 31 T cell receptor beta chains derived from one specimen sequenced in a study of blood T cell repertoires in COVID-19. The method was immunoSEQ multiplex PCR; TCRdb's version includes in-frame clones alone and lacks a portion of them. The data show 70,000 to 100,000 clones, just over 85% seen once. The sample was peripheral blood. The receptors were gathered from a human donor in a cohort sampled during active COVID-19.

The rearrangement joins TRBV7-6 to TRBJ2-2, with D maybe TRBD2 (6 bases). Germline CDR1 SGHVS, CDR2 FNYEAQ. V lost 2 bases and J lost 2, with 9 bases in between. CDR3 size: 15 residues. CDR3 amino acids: CASSLLAKNTGELFF. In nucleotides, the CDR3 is TGTGCCAGCAGCTTACTAGCGAAAAACACCGGGGAGCTGTTTTTT.

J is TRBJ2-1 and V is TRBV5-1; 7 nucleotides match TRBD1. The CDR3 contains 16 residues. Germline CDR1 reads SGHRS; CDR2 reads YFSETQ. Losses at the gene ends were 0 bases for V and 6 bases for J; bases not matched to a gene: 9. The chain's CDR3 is CASSLGSQGFANEQFF. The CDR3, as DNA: TGCGCCAGCAGCTTGGGATCACAGGGGTTTGCCAATGAGCAGTTCTTC.

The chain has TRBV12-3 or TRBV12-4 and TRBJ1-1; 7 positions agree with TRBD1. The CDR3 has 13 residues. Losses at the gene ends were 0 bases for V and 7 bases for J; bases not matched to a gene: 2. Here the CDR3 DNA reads TGTGCCAGCAGTTTAGCACAGGGGTTTGAAGCTTTCTTT. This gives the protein CASSLAQGFEAFF.

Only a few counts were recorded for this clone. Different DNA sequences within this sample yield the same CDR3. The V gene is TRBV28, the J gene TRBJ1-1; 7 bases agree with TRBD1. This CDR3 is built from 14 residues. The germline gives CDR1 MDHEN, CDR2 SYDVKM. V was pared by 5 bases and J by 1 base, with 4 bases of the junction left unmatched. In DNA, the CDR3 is TGTGCCAGCAGTGCAGGGGGTTCGAACACTGAAGCTTTCTTT. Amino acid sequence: CASSAGGSNTEAFF.

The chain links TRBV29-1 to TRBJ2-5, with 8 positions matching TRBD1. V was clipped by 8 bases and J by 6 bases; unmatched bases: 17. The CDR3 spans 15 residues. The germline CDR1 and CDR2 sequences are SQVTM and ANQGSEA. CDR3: CSTTWTGTGLQTQYF. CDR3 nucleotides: TGCAGCACTACATGGACAGGGACGGGGTTACAGACCCAGTACTTC.

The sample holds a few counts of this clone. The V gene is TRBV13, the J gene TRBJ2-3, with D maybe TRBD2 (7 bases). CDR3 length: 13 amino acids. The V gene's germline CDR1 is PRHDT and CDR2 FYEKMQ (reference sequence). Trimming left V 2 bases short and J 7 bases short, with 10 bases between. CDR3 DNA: TGTGCCAGCAGCTTACGGGGGGCAAATACGCAGTATTTT. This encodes CASSLRGANTQYF.

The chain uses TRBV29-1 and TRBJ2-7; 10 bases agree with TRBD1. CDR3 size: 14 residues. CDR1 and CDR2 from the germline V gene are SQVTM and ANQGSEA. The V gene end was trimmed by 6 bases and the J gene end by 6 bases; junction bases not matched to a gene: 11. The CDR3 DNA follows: TGCAGCGTCTCACCGGGACAGGGGAACCGCGAGCAGTACTTC. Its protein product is CSVSPGQGNREQYF.

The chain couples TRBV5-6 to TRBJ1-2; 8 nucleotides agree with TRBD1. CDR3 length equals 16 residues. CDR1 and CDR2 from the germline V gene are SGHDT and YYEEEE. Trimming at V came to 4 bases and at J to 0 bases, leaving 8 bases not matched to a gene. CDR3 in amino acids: CASSTDREASNYGYTF. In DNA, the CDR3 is TGTGCCAGCAGCACGGACAGGGAAGCCTCTAACTATGGCTACACCTTC. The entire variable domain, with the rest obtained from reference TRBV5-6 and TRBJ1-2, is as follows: DAGVTQSPTHLIKTRGQQVTLRCSPKSGHDTVSWYQQALGQGPQFIFQYYEEEERQRGNFPDRFSGHQFPNYSSELNVNALLLGDSALYLCASSTDREASNYGYTFGSGTRLTVV.

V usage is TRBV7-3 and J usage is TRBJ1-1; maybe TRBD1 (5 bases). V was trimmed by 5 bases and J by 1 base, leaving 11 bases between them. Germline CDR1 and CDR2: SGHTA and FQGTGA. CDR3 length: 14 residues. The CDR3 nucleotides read TGTGCCAGCAGCCCGGGGGTCCCGAACACTGAAGCTTTCTTT. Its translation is CASSPGVPNTEAFF.

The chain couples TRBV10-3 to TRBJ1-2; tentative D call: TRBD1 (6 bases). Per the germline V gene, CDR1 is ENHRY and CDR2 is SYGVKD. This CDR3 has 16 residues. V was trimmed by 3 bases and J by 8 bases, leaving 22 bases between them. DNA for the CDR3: TGTGCCATCAGTGATCCCACCCCGACAGGCACGCGAGGCTACACCTTC. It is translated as CAISDPTPTGTRGYTF.

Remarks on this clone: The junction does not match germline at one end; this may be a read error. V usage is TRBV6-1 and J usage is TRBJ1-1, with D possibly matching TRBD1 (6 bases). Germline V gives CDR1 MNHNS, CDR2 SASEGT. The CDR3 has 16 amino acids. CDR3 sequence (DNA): TGTGCCAGCACTGAATTTACCGGGACATCGAACACTGAAGCTTTCTTT. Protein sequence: CASTEFTGTSNTEAFF.

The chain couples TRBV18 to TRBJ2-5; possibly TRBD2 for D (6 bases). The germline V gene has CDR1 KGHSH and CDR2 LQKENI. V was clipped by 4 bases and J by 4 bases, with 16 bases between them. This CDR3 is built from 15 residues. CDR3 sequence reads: CASSLQALGGETQYF. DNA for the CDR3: TGTGCCAGCTCACTCCAGGCCCTGGGGGGAGAGACCCAGTACTTC.

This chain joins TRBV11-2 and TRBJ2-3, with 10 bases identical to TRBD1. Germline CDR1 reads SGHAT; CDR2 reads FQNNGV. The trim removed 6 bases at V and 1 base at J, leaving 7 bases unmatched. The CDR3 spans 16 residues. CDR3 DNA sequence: TGTGCCAGCAGACTGACAGGGGGCGCAGGCACAGATACGCAGTATTTT. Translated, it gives CASRLTGGAGTDTQYF.

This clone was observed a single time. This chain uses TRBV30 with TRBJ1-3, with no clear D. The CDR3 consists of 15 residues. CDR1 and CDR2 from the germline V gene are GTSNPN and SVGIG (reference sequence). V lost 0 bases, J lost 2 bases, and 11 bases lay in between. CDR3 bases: TGTGCCTGGAGTGTTCGCAGTTTCCCTGGAAACACCATATATTTT. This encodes CAWSVRSFPGNTIYF. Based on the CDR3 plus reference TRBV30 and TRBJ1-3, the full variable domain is SQTIHQWPATLVQPVGSPLSLECTVEGTSNPNLYWYRQAAGRGLQLLFYSVGIGQISSEVPQNLSASRPQDRQFILSSKKLLLSDSGFYLCAWSVRSFPGNTIYFGEGSWLTVV.

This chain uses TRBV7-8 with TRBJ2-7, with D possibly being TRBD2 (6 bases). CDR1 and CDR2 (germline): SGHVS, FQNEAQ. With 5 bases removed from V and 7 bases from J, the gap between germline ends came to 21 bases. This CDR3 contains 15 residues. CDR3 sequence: CASSQLSKGRGEQYF. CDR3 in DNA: TGTGCCAGCAGCCAACTATCTAAGGGACGGGGGGAGCAGTACTTC.

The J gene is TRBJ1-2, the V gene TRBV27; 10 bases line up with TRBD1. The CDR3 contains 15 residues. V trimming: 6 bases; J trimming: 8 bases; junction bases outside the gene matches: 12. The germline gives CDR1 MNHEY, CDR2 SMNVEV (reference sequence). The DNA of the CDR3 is TGTGCCAGCAGACCTGACAGGGGGCGTGTTCGGGGCTACACCTTC. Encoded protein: CASRPDRGRVRGYTF.

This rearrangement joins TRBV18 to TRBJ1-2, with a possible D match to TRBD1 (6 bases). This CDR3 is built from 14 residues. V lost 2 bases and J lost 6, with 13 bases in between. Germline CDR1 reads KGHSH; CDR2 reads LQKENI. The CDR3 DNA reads TGTGCCAGCTCACCAGTACAGGGTGCGAATGGCTACACCTTC. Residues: CASSPVQGANGYTF.

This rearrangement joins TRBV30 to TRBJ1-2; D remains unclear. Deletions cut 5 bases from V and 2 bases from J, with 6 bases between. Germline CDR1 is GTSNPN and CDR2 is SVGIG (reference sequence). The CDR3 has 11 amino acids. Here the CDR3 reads CAWLRNYGYTF. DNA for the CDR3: TGTGCCTGGCTCAGGAACTATGGCTACACCTTC.

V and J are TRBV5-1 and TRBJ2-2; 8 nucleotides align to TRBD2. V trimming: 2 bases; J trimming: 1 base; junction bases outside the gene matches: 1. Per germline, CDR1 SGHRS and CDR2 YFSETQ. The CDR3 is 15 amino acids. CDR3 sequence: CASSFSGENTGELFF. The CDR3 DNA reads TGCGCCAGCAGCTTTAGCGGGGAGAACACCGGGGAGCTGTTTTTT.

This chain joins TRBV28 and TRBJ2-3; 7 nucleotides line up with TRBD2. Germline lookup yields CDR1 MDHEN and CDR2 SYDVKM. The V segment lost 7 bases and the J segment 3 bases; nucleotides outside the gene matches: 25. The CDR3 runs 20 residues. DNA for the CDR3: TGTGCCAGCATCATCCGCCCGGGCCGACGCAAGCGGGAATTGACAGATACGCAGTATTTT. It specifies CASIIRPGRRKRELTDTQYF.

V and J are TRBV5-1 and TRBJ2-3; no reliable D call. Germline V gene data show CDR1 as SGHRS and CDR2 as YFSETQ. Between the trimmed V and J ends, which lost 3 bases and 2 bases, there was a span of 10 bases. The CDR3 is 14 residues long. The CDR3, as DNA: TGCGCCAGCAGCTCTTCGACTTCCACAGATACGCAGTATTTT. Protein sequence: CASSSSTSTDTQYF.

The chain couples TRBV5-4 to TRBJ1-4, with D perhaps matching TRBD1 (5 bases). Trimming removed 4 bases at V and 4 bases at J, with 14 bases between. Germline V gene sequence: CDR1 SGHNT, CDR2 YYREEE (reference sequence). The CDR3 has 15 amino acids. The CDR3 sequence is CASSTKTVDNEKLFF. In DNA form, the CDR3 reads TGTGCCAGCAGCACAAAGACAGTGGATAATGAAAAACTGTTTTTT.

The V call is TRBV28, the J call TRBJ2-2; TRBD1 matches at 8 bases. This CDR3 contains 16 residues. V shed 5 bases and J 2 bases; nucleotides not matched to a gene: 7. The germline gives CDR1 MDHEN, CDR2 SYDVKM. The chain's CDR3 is CASSPRDRINTGELFF. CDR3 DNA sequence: TGTGCCAGCAGTCCCCGGGACAGGATAAACACCGGGGAGCTGTTTTTT. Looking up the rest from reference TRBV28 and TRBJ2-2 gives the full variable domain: DVKVTQSSRYLVKRTGEKVFLECVQDMDHENMFWYRQDPGLGLRLIYFSYDVKMKEKGDIPEGYSVSREKKERFSLILESASTNQTSMYLCASSPRDRINTGELFFGEGSRLTVL.

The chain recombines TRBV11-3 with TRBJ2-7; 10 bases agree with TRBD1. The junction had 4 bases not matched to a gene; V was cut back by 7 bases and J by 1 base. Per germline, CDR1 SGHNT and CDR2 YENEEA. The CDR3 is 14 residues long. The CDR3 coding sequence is TGTGCCAGCACAGGACAGGGGGATTCCTACGAGCAGTACTTC. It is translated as CASTGQGDSYEQYF.

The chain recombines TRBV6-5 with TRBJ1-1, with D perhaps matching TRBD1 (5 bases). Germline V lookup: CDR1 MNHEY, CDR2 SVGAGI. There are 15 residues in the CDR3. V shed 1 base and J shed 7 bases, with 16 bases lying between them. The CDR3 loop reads CASSYWGSELREAFF. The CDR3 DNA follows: TGTGCCAGCAGTTACTGGGGCAGTGAGCTCCGTGAAGCTTTCTTT.

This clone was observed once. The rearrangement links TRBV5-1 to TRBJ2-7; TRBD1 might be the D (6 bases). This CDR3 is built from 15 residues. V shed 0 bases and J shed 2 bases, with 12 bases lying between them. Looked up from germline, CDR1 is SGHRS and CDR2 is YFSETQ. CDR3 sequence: CASSLDRDQAYEQYF. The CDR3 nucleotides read TGCGCCAGCAGCTTGGACAGGGATCAGGCCTACGAGCAGTACTTC.

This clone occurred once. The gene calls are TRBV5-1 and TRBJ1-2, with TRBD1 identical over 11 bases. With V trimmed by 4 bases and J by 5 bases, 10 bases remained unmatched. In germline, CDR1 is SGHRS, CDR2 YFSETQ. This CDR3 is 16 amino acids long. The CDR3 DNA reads TGCGCCAGCAGCCTACTCACCGGGACAGGGGGGTATGGCTACACCTTC. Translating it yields CASSLLTGTGGYGYTF.

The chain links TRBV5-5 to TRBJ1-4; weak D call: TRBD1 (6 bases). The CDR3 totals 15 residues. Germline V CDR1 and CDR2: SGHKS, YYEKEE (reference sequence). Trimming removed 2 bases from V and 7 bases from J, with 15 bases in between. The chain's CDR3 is CASSLTGRPGEKLFF. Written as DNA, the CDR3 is TGTGCCAGCAGCTTAACAGGGCGGCCCGGTGAAAAACTGTTTTTT.

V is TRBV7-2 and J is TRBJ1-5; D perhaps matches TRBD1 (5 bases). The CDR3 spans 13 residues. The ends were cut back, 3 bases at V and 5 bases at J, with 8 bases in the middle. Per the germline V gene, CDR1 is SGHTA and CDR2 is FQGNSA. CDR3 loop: CASSFSGYQPQHF. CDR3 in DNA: TGTGCCAGCAGCTTTTCAGGGTATCAGCCCCAGCATTTT. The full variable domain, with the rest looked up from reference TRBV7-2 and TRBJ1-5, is GAGVSQSPSNKVTEKGKDVELRCDPISGHTALYWYRQSLGQGLEFLIYFQGNSAPDKSGLPSDRFSAERTGGSVSTLTIQRTQQEDSAVYLCASSFSGYQPQHFGDGTRLSIL.

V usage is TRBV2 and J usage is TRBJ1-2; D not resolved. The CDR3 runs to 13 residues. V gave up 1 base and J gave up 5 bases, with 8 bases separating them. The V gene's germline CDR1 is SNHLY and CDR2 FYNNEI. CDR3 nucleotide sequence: TGTGCCAGCAGTGAAGGGCGGAGTTATGGCTACACCTTC. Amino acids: CASSEGRSYGYTF.

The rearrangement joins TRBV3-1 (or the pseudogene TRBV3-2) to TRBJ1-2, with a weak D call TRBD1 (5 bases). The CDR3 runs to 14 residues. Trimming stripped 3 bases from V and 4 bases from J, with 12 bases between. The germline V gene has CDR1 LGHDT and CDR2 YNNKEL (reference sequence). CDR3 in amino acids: CASSHRDNSYGYTF. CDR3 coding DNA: TGTGCCAGCAGCCACAGGGATAATAGCTATGGCTACACCTTC.